These T cell receptor beta chains were read from a single sample in a study of T-cell memory formation after mild COVID-19. From the 5' RACE reads, TCRdb called clonotypes with MiXCR, one entry per CDR3 protein. This table holds roughly 120,000 distinct CDR3 sequences, around a sixth found once. Sequencing used PBMCs or a T cell subset sorted from them (not recorded which). These receptors were obtained from an adult woman who had mild COVID-19 (a few samples of this study predate the infection). Cell type and time point are not known. The CDR3 runs from the conserved cysteine through the conserved F or W. The order of the fields is clone size, V gene, D gene, J gene, CDR3 length, CDR3 protein, CDR3 DNA. A D gene is named only where the DNA matches it firmly. The size field is filled for only some rows; it gives once, few, many or a size class.

clone size: .; V gene: TRBV5-1; D gene: .; J gene: TRBJ2-3; CDR3 length: 13; CDR3 protein: CASSFGGSDTQYF; CDR3 DNA: TGCGCCAGCAGCTTCGGAGGGTCAGATACGCAGTATTTT
clone size: .; V gene: TRBV27; D gene: TRBD2; J gene: TRBJ2-7; CDR3 length: 15; CDR3 protein: CASSLTGLAGYEQYF; CDR3 DNA: TGTGCCAGCAGTTTAACCGGACTAGCGGGATACGAGCAGTACTTC
clone size: few; V gene: TRBV12-3/TRBV12-4; D gene: TRBD1; J gene: TRBJ1-2; CDR3 length: 15; CDR3 protein: CASSLRDRPLYGYTF; CDR3 DNA: TGTGCCAGCAGTCTCCGGGACAGGCCACTCTATGGCTACACCTTC
clone size: few; V gene: TRBV27; D gene: TRBD2; J gene: TRBJ2-7; CDR3 length: 13; CDR3 protein: CASRGGGAEEQYF; CDR3 DNA: TGTGCCAGCAGAGGCGGGGGGGCTGAGGAGCAGTACTTC
clone size: few; V gene: TRBV24-1; D gene: .; J gene: TRBJ1-2; CDR3 length: 12; CDR3 protein: CATSDLGGGYTF; CDR3 DNA: TGTGCCACCAGTGATTTAGGTGGGGGCTACACCTTC
clone size: few; V gene: TRBV6-2/TRBV6-3; D gene: .; J gene: TRBJ2-3; CDR3 length: 11; CDR3 protein: CASSYEGVRYF; CDR3 DNA: TGTGCCAGCAGTTACGAGGGAGTTCGGTATTTT
clone size: many; V gene: TRBV12-3/TRBV12-4; D gene: .; J gene: TRBJ2-3; CDR3 length: 16; CDR3 protein: CASSLGGGAARGTQYF; CDR3 DNA: TGTGCCAGCAGTTTAGGAGGTGGGGCAGCACGGGGGACGCAGTATTTT
clone size: few; V gene: TRBV12-3/TRBV12-4; D gene: TRBD1; J gene: TRBJ1-4; CDR3 length: 15; CDR3 protein: CASSHRGLGDEKLFF; CDR3 DNA: TGTGCCAGCAGCCACAGGGGCCTGGGGGATGAAAAACTGTTTTTT
clone size: .; V gene: TRBV7-9; D gene: TRBD1; J gene: TRBJ1-5; CDR3 length: 12; CDR3 protein: CASSWDSQPQHF; CDR3 DNA: TGTGCCAGCAGCTGGGACAGCCAGCCCCAGCATTTT
clone size: .; V gene: TRBV9; D gene: .; J gene: TRBJ1-1; CDR3 length: 14; CDR3 protein: CASSVNGVNTEAFF; CDR3 DNA: TGTGCCAGCAGCGTAAATGGGGTGAACACTGAAGCTTTCTTT
clone size: .; V gene: TRBV6-6; D gene: TRBD1; J gene: TRBJ1-2; CDR3 length: 12; CDR3 protein: CASIRQGYGYTF; CDR3 DNA: TGTGCCAGCATCCGACAGGGCTATGGCTACACCTTC
clone size: .; V gene: TRBV12-5; D gene: .; J gene: TRBJ2-1; CDR3 length: 15; CDR3 protein: CASGLGGPVYNEQFF; CDR3 DNA: TGTGCTAGTGGTTTGGGGGGGCCAGTGTACAATGAGCAGTTCTTC
clone size: many; V gene: TRBV7-2; D gene: .; J gene: TRBJ2-2; CDR3 length: 14; CDR3 protein: CASSLVGGTGELFF; CDR3 DNA: TGTGCCAGCAGCTTAGTGGGGGGTACCGGGGAGCTGTTTTTT
clone size: few; V gene: TRBV6-5; D gene: .; J gene: TRBJ2-5; CDR3 length: 14; CDR3 protein: CASTGSRELWNQYF; CDR3 DNA: TGTGCCAGCACCGGTTCCCGGGAGTTGTGGAACCAGTACTTC
clone size: .; V gene: TRBV12-3/TRBV12-4; D gene: .; J gene: TRBJ1-2; CDR3 length: 18; CDR3 protein: CASSDSSRSFLANYGYTF; CDR3 DNA: TGTGCCAGCAGTGATTCCTCCAGGTCTTTTTTAGCTAACTATGGCTACACCTTC
clone size: few; V gene: TRBV24-1; D gene: .; J gene: TRBJ2-7; CDR3 length: 14; CDR3 protein: CATSDSRDAYEQYF; CDR3 DNA: TGTGCCACCAGTGATTCCCGGGACGCCTACGAGCAGTACTTC
clone size: .; V gene: TRBV2; D gene: TRBD1; J gene: TRBJ2-3; CDR3 length: 14; CDR3 protein: CASRRGGSTDTQYF; CDR3 DNA: TGTGCCAGCCGGCGAGGGGGCAGCACAGATACGCAGTATTTT
clone size: .; V gene: TRBV5-1; D gene: .; J gene: TRBJ1-2; CDR3 length: 17; CDR3 protein: CASRTLDGGGVRYGYTF; CDR3 DNA: TGCGCCAGCAGGACGCTAGATGGAGGGGGAGTTAGGTATGGCTACACCTTC
clone size: few; V gene: TRBV11-2; D gene: TRBD1; J gene: TRBJ2-1; CDR3 length: 16; CDR3 protein: CASSSETGVNYNEQFF; CDR3 DNA: TGTGCCAGCAGCTCCGAAACAGGGGTGAACTACAATGAGCAGTTCTTC
clone size: .; V gene: TRBV4-1; D gene: .; J gene: TRBJ2-1; CDR3 length: 12; CDR3 protein: CASSQWAREQFF; CDR3 DNA: TGCGCCAGCAGCCAATGGGCGCGGGAGCAGTTCTTC
clone size: few; V gene: TRBV5-5; D gene: .; J gene: TRBJ2-5; CDR3 length: 13; CDR3 protein: CASSVPPLETQYF; CDR3 DNA: TGTGCCAGCAGCGTACCCCCTTTAGAGACCCAGTACTTC
clone size: .; V gene: TRBV19; D gene: .; J gene: TRBJ2-3; CDR3 length: 13; CDR3 protein: CASSKTSTDTQYF; CDR3 DNA: TGTGCCAGTAGTAAAACTAGCACAGATACGCAGTATTTT
clone size: .; V gene: TRBV4-3; D gene: .; J gene: TRBJ2-1; CDR3 length: 14; CDR3 protein: CASSQVRQSNEQFF; CDR3 DNA: TGCGCCAGCAGCCAAGTGAGACAGAGCAATGAGCAGTTCTTC
clone size: few; V gene: TRBV27; D gene: .; J gene: TRBJ2-2; CDR3 length: 17; CDR3 protein: CASKFQAGTTNTGELFF; CDR3 DNA: TGTGCCAGCAAGTTCCAAGCCGGGACAACGAACACCGGGGAGCTGTTTTTT
clone size: few; V gene: TRBV18; D gene: .; J gene: TRBJ2-1; CDR3 length: 16; CDR3 protein: CASSPPLGAISNEQFF; CDR3 DNA: TGTGCCAGCTCACCACCCCTGGGAGCGATCTCCAATGAGCAGTTCTTC
clone size: many; V gene: TRBV5-1; D gene: .; J gene: TRBJ2-7; CDR3 length: 13; CDR3 protein: CASNPGGFYEQYF; CDR3 DNA: TGCGCCAGCAACCCCGGGGGATTTTACGAGCAGTACTTC
clone size: few; V gene: TRBV13; D gene: .; J gene: TRBJ2-4; CDR3 length: 15; CDR3 protein: CASSRQSVTKNIQYF; CDR3 DNA: TGTGCCAGCAGCCGACAGTCCGTGACCAAAAACATTCAGTACTTC
clone size: .; V gene: TRBV7-8; D gene: .; J gene: TRBJ2-1; CDR3 length: 12; CDR3 protein: CASSLRSNEQFF; CDR3 DNA: TGTGCCAGCAGCTTAAGGTCCAATGAGCAGTTCTTC
clone size: few; V gene: TRBV6-2/TRBV6-3; D gene: TRBD2; J gene: TRBJ2-1; CDR3 length: 11; CDR3 protein: CGTSGNNEQFF; CDR3 DNA: TGCGGGACTAGCGGTAACAATGAGCAGTTCTTC
clone size: .; V gene: TRBV20-1; D gene: TRBD2; J gene: TRBJ2-3; CDR3 length: 15; CDR3 protein: CSARDPGGSTDTQYF; CDR3 DNA: TGCAGTGCTAGGGACCCGGGGGGGAGCACAGATACGCAGTATTTT
clone size: .; V gene: TRBV7-6; D gene: TRBD2; J gene: TRBJ2-7; CDR3 length: 13; CDR3 protein: CASVSGSTDEQYF; CDR3 DNA: TGTGCCAGCGTTAGCGGGAGTACCGACGAGCAGTACTTC
clone size: few; V gene: TRBV4-1; D gene: TRBD2; J gene: TRBJ2-7; CDR3 length: 17; CDR3 protein: CASSQAMGLAGVYEQYF; CDR3 DNA: TGCGCCAGCAGCCAAGCCATGGGACTAGCGGGGGTCTACGAGCAGTACTTC
clone size: few; V gene: TRBV5-4; D gene: TRBD2; J gene: TRBJ2-1; CDR3 length: 15; CDR3 protein: CASRTSSGSYNEQFF; CDR3 DNA: TGTGCCAGCAGAACTTCTAGCGGGAGTTACAATGAGCAGTTCTTC
clone size: .; V gene: TRBV3-1; D gene: .; J gene: TRBJ2-1; CDR3 length: 14; CDR3 protein: CASSQVGRGVKQFF; CDR3 DNA: TGTGCCAGCAGCCAAGTCGGGCGAGGGGTAAAGCAGTTCTTC
clone size: .; V gene: TRBV20-1; D gene: .; J gene: TRBJ1-4; CDR3 length: 13; CDR3 protein: CSASGDDNEKLFF; CDR3 DNA: TGCAGTGCTAGTGGGGACGATAATGAAAAACTGTTTTTT
clone size: .; V gene: TRBV20-1; D gene: .; J gene: TRBJ1-1; CDR3 length: 14; CDR3 protein: CSARGTGLGTEAFF; CDR3 DNA: TGCAGTGCTAGAGGAACAGGGTTGGGCACTGAAGCTTTCTTT
clone size: .; V gene: TRBV5-1; D gene: TRBD2; J gene: TRBJ2-2; CDR3 length: 14; CDR3 protein: CASSAGDIPGELFF; CDR3 DNA: TGCGCCAGCAGCGCGGGAGACATACCCGGGGAGCTGTTTTTT
clone size: few; V gene: TRBV7-3; D gene: TRBD2; J gene: TRBJ2-1; CDR3 length: 16; CDR3 protein: CAISLAGGGSHNEQFF; CDR3 DNA: TGTGCCATCAGCTTAGCTGGGGGAGGGTCCCACAATGAGCAGTTCTTC
clone size: few; V gene: TRBV2; D gene: TRBD1; J gene: TRBJ2-1; CDR3 length: 15; CDR3 protein: CASRHTGQGLNEQFF; CDR3 DNA: TGTGCCAGCAGACACACTGGACAGGGATTGAATGAGCAGTTCTTC
clone size: many; V gene: TRBV5-1; D gene: .; J gene: TRBJ2-7; CDR3 length: 14; CDR3 protein: CASSLSPGAYEQYF; CDR3 DNA: TGCGCCAGCAGCTTGTCACCAGGGGCCTACGAGCAGTACTTC
clone size: .; V gene: TRBV5-1; D gene: .; J gene: TRBJ2-2; CDR3 length: 18; CDR3 protein: CASSFSWTQPKGTGELFF; CDR3 DNA: TGCGCCAGCAGCTTTTCCTGGACCCAGCCCAAGGGAACCGGGGAGCTGTTTTTT
clone size: few; V gene: TRBV20-1; D gene: TRBD2; J gene: TRBJ2-3; CDR3 length: 14; CDR3 protein: CSPLAVWGADTQYF; CDR3 DNA: TGCAGCCCTCTAGCGGTTTGGGGGGCAGATACGCAGTATTTT
clone size: .; V gene: TRBV4-1; D gene: .; J gene: TRBJ2-7; CDR3 length: 14; CDR3 protein: CASSALGPPSEQYF; CDR3 DNA: TGCGCCAGCAGCGCCTTAGGCCCCCCGTCCGAGCAGTACTTC
clone size: few; V gene: TRBV9; D gene: TRBD1; J gene: TRBJ1-1; CDR3 length: 15; CDR3 protein: CASSVSGTGNTEAFF; CDR3 DNA: TGTGCCAGCAGCGTATCCGGGACAGGGAACACTGAAGCTTTCTTT
clone size: .; V gene: TRBV11-2; D gene: .; J gene: TRBJ2-7; CDR3 length: 15; CDR3 protein: CASSLLDSGLYEQYF; CDR3 DNA: TGTGCCAGCAGCTTATTGGACAGTGGCCTCTACGAGCAGTACTTC
clone size: few; V gene: TRBV24-1; D gene: .; J gene: TRBJ2-3; CDR3 length: 13; CDR3 protein: CATSRDSTDTQYF; CDR3 DNA: TGTGCCACCAGTAGGGACAGCACAGATACGCAGTATTTT
clone size: few; V gene: TRBV4-3; D gene: TRBD2; J gene: TRBJ2-3; CDR3 length: 17; CDR3 protein: CASSQDPAGGPEDTQYF; CDR3 DNA: TGCGCCAGCAGCCAAGATCCCGCGGGAGGGCCTGAAGATACGCAGTATTTT
clone size: .; V gene: TRBV4-2; D gene: .; J gene: TRBJ1-1; CDR3 length: 16; CDR3 protein: CASSQGIGGVNTEAFF; CDR3 DNA: TGTGCCAGCAGCCAAGGAATCGGGGGCGTGAACACTGAAGCTTTCTTT
clone size: .; V gene: TRBV4-3; D gene: .; J gene: TRBJ2-1; CDR3 length: 17; CDR3 protein: CASSQDLGARINNEQFF; CDR3 DNA: TGCGCCAGCAGCCAAGATCTTGGCGCGCGAATTAACAATGAGCAGTTCTTC